This is a list of T cell receptor beta chains from one sample in a study of blood T cell repertoires in COVID-19. Using immunoSEQ multiplex PCR, the repertoire was profiled, and TCRdb retains in-frame clones only, with some absent. The repertoire has about 440,000 clones, less than 95% of them found once; the top ten carry about 0.63%. Sequencing was done on a sample of PBMCs or T cells enriched from blood (not recorded which). Receptor source: a man aged 18 to 29 who had recovered from COVID-19. The conserved cysteine and the conserved F or W are not part of the CDR3 here. Each record gives: V gene, CDR3 length, CDR3 protein.

TRBV28 | 13 | ASSRGQIANYGYT
TRBV7-8 | 14 | ASTYLSRQGDQPQH
TRBV27 | 11 | ASSSLPVDKLF
TRBV13 | 13 | ASSWTSRRNTEAF
TRBV2 | 9 | ASSEDKEQF
TRBV3-1/TRBV3-2 | 11 | ASSQDGTRRRY
TRBV27 | 13 | ASRSAPGDTGELF
TRBV2 | 18 | ASSPLTPSRLWEANYGYT
TRBV27 | 14 | ASSLGAGQGYSPLH
TRBV29-1 | 9 | SVVTGDRYT
TRBV4-1 | 12 | ASSQDAHADTIY
TRBV5-6 | 12 | ASSRAGLAGEQY
TRBV3-1/TRBV3-2 | 13 | ASSRRQGVDQPQH
TRBV19 | 12 | ASSIRRGQETQY
TRBV27 | 12 | ASSLSSVWNEQF